Following are 2 T cell receptor beta chains from one sample sequenced in a study of blood T cell repertoires in COVID-19. TCRdb keeps only in-frame clones here, not all; method: immunoSEQ multiplex PCR. The sample gives 80,000 or so clones, about 80% of which show up once; less than 6% is in the top ten. The material sequenced was peripheral blood. The receptors derive from an older woman with acute or convalescent COVID-19.

DNA of the CDR3: TGTGCCAGCAGATTACAGGGCGGGGGGCTTGGCTACACCTTC. The encoded protein is CASRLQGGGLGYTF. The chain joins TRBV6-5 to TRBJ1-2; D may be TRBD1 (6 bases). Trimming removed 6 bases from V and 7 bases from J, with 18 bases in between. Germline V gene lookup returns CDR1 MNHEY and CDR2 SVGAGI. There are 14 residues in the CDR3.

This clone has just a few counts. The V gene is TRBV11-2, the J gene TRBJ1-3; 7 bases match TRBD1. Germline CDR1 is SGHAT and CDR2 is FQNNGV. Losses at the gene ends were 6 bases for V and 0 bases for J; bases not matched to a gene: 5. This CDR3 is 15 amino acids long. As DNA, the CDR3 is TGTGCCAGCAGTTTCGACAGGGCCTCTGGAAACACCATATATTTT. It specifies CASSFDRASGNTIYF.